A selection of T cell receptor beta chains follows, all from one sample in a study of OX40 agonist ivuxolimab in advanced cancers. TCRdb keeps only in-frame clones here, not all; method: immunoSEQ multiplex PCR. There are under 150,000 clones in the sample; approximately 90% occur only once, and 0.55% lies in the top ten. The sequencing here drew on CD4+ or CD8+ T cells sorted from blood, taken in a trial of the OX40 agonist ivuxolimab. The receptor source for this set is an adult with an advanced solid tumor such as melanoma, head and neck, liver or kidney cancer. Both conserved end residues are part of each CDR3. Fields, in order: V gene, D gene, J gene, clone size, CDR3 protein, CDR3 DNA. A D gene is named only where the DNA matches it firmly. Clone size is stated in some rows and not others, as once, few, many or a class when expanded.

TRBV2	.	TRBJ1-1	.	CASSDRVEAFF	TGTGCCAGCAGTGACAGGGTCGAAGCTTTCTTT
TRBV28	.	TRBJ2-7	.	CASFPGGTTYEQYF	TGTGCCAGCTTCCCTGGGGGGACAACCTACGAGCAGTACTTC
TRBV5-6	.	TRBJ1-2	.	CASSPDRLIRHGYTF	TGTGCCAGCAGCCCGGACCGACTTATACGTCATGGTTACACCTTC
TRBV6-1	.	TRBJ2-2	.	CASTEGSGTGELFF	TGTGCCAGCACCGAAGGTTCGGGCACCGGGGAGCTGTTTTTT
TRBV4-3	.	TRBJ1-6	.	CASSQDSVKSSNSPLHF	TGCGCCAGCAGCCAAGATTCCGTAAAGAGCTCCAATTCACCCCTCCACTTT
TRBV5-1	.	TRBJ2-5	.	CASSLDQETQYF	TGCGCCAGCAGCTTGGACCAAGAGACCCAGTACTTC
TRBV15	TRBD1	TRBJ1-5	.	CATRPDRAESNQPQHF	TGTGCCACCAGACCCGACAGGGCTGAGAGCAATCAGCCCCAGCATTTT
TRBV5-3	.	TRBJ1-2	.	CARSLGCKLYGYTF	TGTGCCAGAAGCTTGGGGTGCAAACTCTATGGCTACACCTTC
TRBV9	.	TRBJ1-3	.	CASSSWESVTGNTIYF	TGTGCCAGCAGCTCTTGGGAGTCGGTAACGGGAAACACCATATATTTT
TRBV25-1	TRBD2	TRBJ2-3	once	CASSYSGGAGDTQYF	TGTGCCAGCAGTTATAGCGGGGGGGCTGGGGATACGCAGTATTTT
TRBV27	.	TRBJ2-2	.	CASSFTRGTNTGELFF	TGTGCCAGCAGTTTCACCCGGGGGACTAACACCGGGGAGCTGTTTTTT
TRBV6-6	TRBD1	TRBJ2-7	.	CASSPYQGAEEQYF	TGTGCCAGCAGTCCTTATCAGGGGGCAGAGGAGCAGTACTTC
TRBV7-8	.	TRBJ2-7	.	CASSLGRGSYEQYF	TGTGCCAGCAGCTTAGGTCGGGGTAGCTACGAGCAGTACTTC
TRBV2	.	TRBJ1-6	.	CASSDWGSYNSPLHF	TGTGCCAGCAGTGATTGGGGATCCTATAATTCACCCCTCCACTTT
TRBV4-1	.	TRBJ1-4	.	CASSKGVTNEKLFF	TGCGCCAGCAGCAAAGGGGTAACTAATGAAAAACTGTTTTTT
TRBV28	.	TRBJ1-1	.	CASSFGRSLEAFF	TGTGCCAGCAGTTTTGGGAGGAGCCTTGAAGCTTTCTTT
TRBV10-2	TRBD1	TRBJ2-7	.	CASSGTGGQYEQYF	TGCGCCAGCAGTGGGACAGGGGGCCAGTACGAGCAGTACTTC
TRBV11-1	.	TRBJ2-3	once	CASSYSGSDTQYF	TGTGCCAGCAGTTACTCCGGCTCAGATACGCAGTATTTT